These 24 T cell receptor beta chains were all obtained from the same sample, sequenced in a study of shared clonotypes between healthy human individuals. This table comes from immunoSEQ multiplex PCR, and its TCRdb copy is limited to in-frame clones, with some not included. The sample consists of some 1.1 million clones, 60% to 85% of them appearing once. The sequencing input was memory CD4+ T cells from PBMCs. Subset noted: CD45RA-negative fraction. These receptors all stem from a man aged 18 to 29 in good health. Some clones in this sample may be carry-over from other donors' samples.

The V and J genes are TRBV7-6 and TRBJ1-1; 7 positions agree with TRBD1. Germline-derived CDR1 and CDR2 are SGHVS and FNYEAQ. The V gene end was trimmed by 4 bases and the J gene end by 8 bases; junction bases not matched to a gene: 10. The CDR3 sequence is 14 residues long. DNA for the CDR3: TGTGCCAGCAGCTCCACGACAGGGCAAAAGGAAGCTTTCTTT. Encoded protein: CASSSTTGQKEAFF.

In regard to this clone: This specimen includes other DNA sequences encoding the same CDR3. The chain carries TRBV27 and TRBJ1-2, with D uncertain. The V end lost 3 bases, the J end lost 2 bases, and 7 bases lay between the germline ends. CDR1 is MNHEY, CDR2 SMNVEV, per germline (reference sequence). The CDR3 is 13 residues long. The CDR3, as DNA: TGTGCCAGCAGTTTTCGGCAGAACTATGGCTACACCTTC. It encodes CASSFRQNYGYTF.

This sequence joins TRBV5-4 and TRBJ1-4; 8 nucleotides line up with TRBD1. Germline V CDR1 and CDR2: SGHNT, YYREEE (reference sequence). The CDR3 is 14 amino acids. V gave up 5 bases and J gave up 4 bases; unmatched junction bases: 4. The DNA of the CDR3 is TGTGCCAGCAGTTTAGACAGGGGTAATGAAAAACTGTTTTTT. It encodes CASSLDRGNEKLFF.

Note on this clone: Other DNA variants within this sample encode the same CDR3. The CDR3: CASSIAGGAGETQYF. The CDR3 DNA is TGTGCCAGTAGTATAGCAGGTGGTGCGGGAGAGACCCAGTACTTC. This rearrangement joins TRBV19 to TRBJ2-5; D is possibly TRBD2 (5 bases). Germline lookup yields CDR1 LNHDA and CDR2 SQIVND (reference sequence). V lost 1 base to trimming and J lost 4 bases, with 13 bases between them. The CDR3 loop spans 15 amino acids.

This chain uses TRBV5-4 with TRBJ2-5; D gene ambiguous. Germline assignment: CDR1 SGHNT and CDR2 YYREEE (reference sequence). The CDR3 contains 15 residues. V was trimmed by 4 bases and J by 2 bases, leaving 15 bases between them. CDR3 DNA: TGTGCCAGCAGCGACACCAGGAGCGCACAAGAGACCCAGTACTTC. Translated, it gives CASSDTRSAQETQYF. Looking up the rest from reference TRBV5-4 and TRBJ2-5 gives the full variable domain: ETGVTQSPTHLIKTRGQQVTLRCSSQSGHNTVSWYQQALGQGPQFIFQYYREEENGRGNFPPRFSGLQFPNYSSELNVNALELDDSALYLCASSDTRSAQETQYFGPGTRLLVL.

The V call is TRBV18, the J call TRBJ2-2; 9 bases align to TRBD1. The length of the CDR3 is 15 residues. The germline gives CDR1 KGHSH, CDR2 LQKENI. V lost 1 base to trimming and J lost 4 bases; unmatched junction nucleotides: 1. The DNA of the CDR3 is TGTGCCAGCTCACCACGGACAGGGGCCACCGGGGAGCTGTTTTTT. This encodes CASSPRTGATGELFF.

This chain uses TRBV28 with TRBJ2-1; 9 bases line up with TRBD2. The trim removed 2 bases at V and 10 bases at J, leaving 15 bases unmatched. The germline V gene has CDR1 MDHEN and CDR2 SYDVKM. The CDR3 has 17 residues. DNA for the CDR3: TGTGCCAGCAGTTTACGGCGGGGCGGGAGGGCCTTACAGGAGCAGTTCTTC. Encoded protein: CASSLRRGGRALQEQFF.

This chain uses TRBV7-2 with TRBJ1-5; no definite D call. The V and J ends lost 1 base and 11 bases respectively, with 15 bases between them. The CDR3 has 14 amino acids. Looked up from germline, CDR1 is SGHTA and CDR2 is FQGNSA. CDR3 sequence reads: CASSLEGTALAQHF. The CDR3 DNA follows: TGTGCCAGCAGCTTAGAGGGTACGGCATTGGCCCAGCATTTT.

The chain recombines TRBV6-1 with TRBJ1-5; D ambiguous. Between the trimmed V and J ends, which lost 4 bases and 5 bases, there was a span of 6 bases. Germline V gives CDR1 MNHNS, CDR2 SASEGT. The CDR3 loop spans 12 amino acids. The CDR3 DNA reads TGTGCCAGCAGTGGCCTACATCAGCCCCAGCATTTT. It translates to CASSGLHQPQHF.

This rearrangement joins TRBV23-1 to TRBJ2-3; TRBD2 matches 11 bases. TRBV23-1 is identified as an open reading frame with a role that is uncertain. The CDR3 contains 16 residues. V shed 8 bases, J shed 1 base, and the junction held 8 bases outside the gene matches. The CDR3 DNA reads as TGCGCCAGCGGTTCTAGCGGGAGGTCTCGCACAGATACGCAGTATTTT. Amino acids: CASGSSGRSRTDTQYF.

This clone has more than one count but fewer than ten. The genes are TRBV19 and TRBJ1-3; D unclear. This CDR3 has 13 amino acids. CDR1 is LNHDA and CDR2 is SQIVND in the germline V gene (reference sequence). The ends were cut back, 6 bases at V and 0 bases at J, with 6 bases in the middle. CDR3 residues: CASSLNSGNTIYF. CDR3 sequence (DNA): TGTGCCAGTAGCCTGAACTCTGGAAACACCATATATTTT.

The chain links TRBV28 to TRBJ2-3; TRBD2 matches at 9 bases. Trimming at V came to 3 bases and at J to 1 base, leaving 5 bases not matched to a gene. Germline CDR1 is MDHEN and CDR2 is SYDVKM. The CDR3 totals 16 residues. The CDR3 bases are TGTGCCAGCAGTTTCCGACTAGCGGAGCGCACAGATACGCAGTATTTT. Amino acid sequence: CASSFRLAERTDTQYF.

The chain uses TRBV5-1 and TRBJ2-1, with a weak D call TRBD1 (6 bases). V was clipped by 4 bases and J by 7 bases, with 9 bases between them. The CDR3 has 12 amino acids. From germline, CDR1 is SGHRS and CDR2 YFSETQ. Here the CDR3 reads CASSVQGNEQFF. The CDR3 DNA sequence: TGCGCCAGCAGCGTACAGGGAAATGAGCAGTTCTTC.

This chain links TRBV13 with TRBJ1-1; D ambiguous. Germline V CDR1 and CDR2: PRHDT, FYEKMQ (reference sequence). The CDR3 length is 14 residues. V shed 0 bases and J shed 7 bases, with 12 bases lying between them. The CDR3 DNA follows: TGTGCCAGCAGCTTAGGTCAGATGGGAATTGAAGCTTTCTTT. It translates to CASSLGQMGIEAFF.

A remark on this clone: The identical CDR3 is also encoded by other nucleotide sequences in the sample. The CDR3 sequence: CASSPAGNTGELFF. In DNA, the CDR3 is TGTGCCAGCAGCCCCGCCGGAAACACCGGGGAGCTGTTTTTT. This chain uses TRBV11-2 with TRBJ2-2; D gene uncertain. Germline CDR1 is SGHAT and CDR2 is FQNNGV. The CDR3 is 14 residues long. Trimming left V 5 bases short and J 2 bases short, with 9 bases between.

V gene TRBV7-9 combines with J gene TRBJ1-1, with D uncertain. The CDR3 has 14 residues. Trimming stripped 3 bases from V and 1 base from J, with 9 bases between. The germline V gene encodes CDR1 SEHNR and CDR2 FQNEAQ (reference sequence). For the CDR3, the DNA is TGTGCCAGCAGCTTTAGCGGAGCGAACACTGAAGCTTTCTTT. Translated, it gives CASSFSGANTEAFF.

This clone was seen a few times. The chain's CDR3 is CASSSWRTHGGRAQYF. The CDR3 DNA reads TGTGCCAGTAGTAGTTGGAGGACTCACGGCGGGAGGGCCCAGTACTTC. V is TRBV19 and J is TRBJ2-5, with TRBD2 identical over 9 bases. This CDR3 is 16 amino acids long. V shed 4 bases, J shed 9 bases, and the junction held 15 bases outside the gene matches. Germline V lookup: CDR1 LNHDA, CDR2 SQIVND (reference sequence).

The gene calls are TRBV29-1 and TRBJ2-1; D is perhaps TRBD2 (7 bases). The CDR3 consists of 15 residues. Germline V gene sequence: CDR1 SQVTM, CDR2 ANQGSEA. This chain's CDR3 is CITWGGPNSYNEQFF. The CDR3 DNA follows: TGCATTACCTGGGGGGGGCCCAACTCCTACAATGAGCAGTTCTTC.

The chain couples TRBV7-6 to TRBJ1-1, with TRBD1 identical over 7 bases. CDR1 and CDR2 from the germline V gene are SGHVS and FNYEAQ. The CDR3 loop spans 13 amino acids. Unmatched junction bases numbered 7, after V lost 5 bases and J lost 7 bases. The CDR3 spells CASSNRRDSEAFF. For the CDR3, the DNA is TGTGCCAGCAGCAACAGACGGGACAGTGAAGCTTTCTTT.

The sample holds one count of this clone. The rearrangement uses TRBV7-2 and TRBJ2-7; 11 bases agree with TRBD2. The CDR3 length is 15 residues. The junction had 8 bases not matched to a gene; V was cut back by 5 bases and J by 5 bases. Germline lookup yields CDR1 SGHTA and CDR2 FQGNSA. CDR3 sequence: CASSPGLAGRNEQYF. The DNA of the CDR3 is TGTGCCAGCAGCCCCGGACTAGCGGGTCGGAACGAGCAGTACTTC.

A word on this clone: Just one base apart from a much larger clone, this may be a read error. Other DNA sequences within the sample encode an identical CDR3. The rearrangement joins TRBV5-4 to TRBJ2-3; D remains ambiguous. The CDR3 is 11 residues long. Looked up from germline, CDR1 is SGHNT and CDR2 is YYREEE (reference sequence). V lost 1 base, J lost 3 bases, and 0 bases lay in between. The CDR3 here is CASSLTDTQYF. The CDR3 nucleotides are TGTGCCAGCAGCTTGACAGATACGCAGTATTTT.

The chain uses TRBV5-4 and TRBJ2-1; 12 nucleotides agree with TRBD2. The CDR3 runs 14 residues. V was clipped by 9 bases and J by 9 bases; unmatched bases: 10. CDR1 and CDR2 (germline): SGHNT, YYREEE (reference sequence). CDR3 DNA sequence: TGTGCCACCACCGCACTAGCGGGAGGCTCTGAGCAGTTCTTC. It is translated as CATTALAGGSEQFF.

This clone occurred once. V and J are TRBV11-3 and TRBJ2-5; D may be TRBD1 (6 bases). From germline, CDR1 is SGHNT and CDR2 YENEEA. This CDR3 is 13 amino acids long. Trimming removed 5 bases from V and 5 bases from J, with 12 bases in between. The CDR3 is CASSMTGYETQYF. DNA for the CDR3: TGTGCCAGCAGCATGACAGGATACGAGACCCAGTACTTC.

The chain joins TRBV5-6 to TRBJ1-2, with D possibly being TRBD1 (6 bases). Per germline, CDR1 SGHDT and CDR2 YYEEEE. CDR3 length equals 15 residues. The V gene lost 2 bases and the J gene lost 8 bases, with 19 bases spanning the gap. The CDR3, as DNA: TGTGCCAGCAGCTTAAGACAGGCACGACTAGGAGGCTACACCTTC. Protein product: CASSLRQARLGGYTF.